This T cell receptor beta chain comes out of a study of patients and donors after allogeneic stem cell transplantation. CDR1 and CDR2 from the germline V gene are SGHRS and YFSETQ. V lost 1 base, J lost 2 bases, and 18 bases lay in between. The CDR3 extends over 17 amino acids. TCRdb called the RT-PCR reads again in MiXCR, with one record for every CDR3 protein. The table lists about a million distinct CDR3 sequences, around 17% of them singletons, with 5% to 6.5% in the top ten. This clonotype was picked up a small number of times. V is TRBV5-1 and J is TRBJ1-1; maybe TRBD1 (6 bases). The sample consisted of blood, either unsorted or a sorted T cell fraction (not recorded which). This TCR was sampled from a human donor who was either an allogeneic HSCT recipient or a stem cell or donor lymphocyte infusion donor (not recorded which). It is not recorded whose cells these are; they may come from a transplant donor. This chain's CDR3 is CASSLSSWGAGNTEAFF. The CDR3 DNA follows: TGCGCCAGCAGCTTGTCTTCCTGGGGGGCCGGAAACACTGAAGCTTTCTTT.